These T cell receptor beta chains were read from a single sample in a study of human T cells and chemical hapten exposure. Each CDR3 protein gets one entry after TCRdb re-called the RACE reads with MiXCR. The sample carries about 350,000 distinct CDR3 sequences, under 6.5% recorded once. The source was whole blood, collected in connection with sensitization to the hapten diphenylcyclopropenone (DPC). These receptors originate from a woman between 18 and 29 years old with alopecia areata. Some clones in this sample may be carry-over from other donors' samples. Both conserved end residues are part of each CDR3. The D gene is left open where the match is weak. Clone size appears in some rows only: once, few, many, or a class for an expanded clone.

TRBD2	TRBV11-1	TRBJ2-1	few	CASSLGVIAGHDRQFF	TGTGCCAGCAGCTTAGGCGTCATAGCGGGCCACGACCGCCAGTTCTTC
.	TRBV6-2/TRBV6-3	TRBJ1-2	many	CASSHGTTYGYTF	TGTGCCAGCAGTCACGGGACAACCTATGGCTACACCTTC
TRBD2	TRBV27	TRBJ2-1	.	CASSLSVAGGYNEQFF	TGTGCCAGCAGTTTATCGGTAGCGGGGGGCTACAATGAGCAGTTCTTC
.	TRBV9	TRBJ2-7	.	CASSPSRSYEQYF	TGTGCCAGCAGCCCTAGTAGGAGCTACGAGCAGTACTTC
.	TRBV4-1	TRBJ2-2	.	CASSQVFGTGTNTGELFF	TGCGCCAGCAGCCAAGTCTTTGGAACCGGGACCAACACCGGGGAGCTGTTTTTT
.	TRBV25-1	TRBJ1-6	few	CASQSLSSYNSPLHF	TGTGCCAGCCAGTCGCTGTCCTCCTATAATTCACCCCTCCACTTT
TRBD2	TRBV6-2/TRBV6-3	TRBJ2-7	many	CASSYGFSGGHYEQYF	TGTGCCAGCAGTTACGGATTTAGCGGGGGACACTACGAGCAGTACTTC
.	TRBV4-3	TRBJ2-7	.	CASSQRWGDEQYF	TGCGCCAGCAGTCAAAGATGGGGGGACGAGCAGTACTTC
.	TRBV27	TRBJ1-2	many	CASRDNNYGYTF	TGTGCCAGCCGGGACAACAACTATGGCTACACCTTC
.	TRBV3-1	TRBJ2-7	.	CASSQEDTGLYEQYF	TGTGCCAGCAGCCAAGAGGACACAGGATTATACGAGCAGTACTTC
.	TRBV9	TRBJ2-3	.	CASSVVSLGGPSTDTQYF	TGTGCCAGCAGCGTAGTGAGTCTCGGGGGTCCTAGCACAGATACGCAGTATTTT
.	TRBV28	TRBJ1-2	few	CASSFTVYGYTF	TGTGCCAGCAGTTTCACAGTTTATGGCTACACCTTC
TRBD1	TRBV6-5	TRBJ1-2	.	CASSYSTPQGEGIDYTF	TGTGCCAGCAGTTACTCGACCCCCCAGGGGGAGGGAATTGACTACACCTTC
.	TRBV6-1	TRBJ2-2	few	CASSEGPVTGELFF	TGTGCCAGCAGTGAGGGCCCAGTTACCGGGGAGCTGTTTTTT
.	TRBV9	TRBJ1-4	.	CASSVGTRNGEKLFF	TGTGCCAGCAGCGTAGGAACCAGAAATGGAGAAAAACTGTTTTTT
.	TRBV9	TRBJ2-3	.	CASSVVAADTQYF	TGTGCCAGCAGCGTCGTAGCGGCAGATACGCAGTATTTT
.	TRBV27	TRBJ1-2	many	CASSTRGRGDRYGYTF	TGTGCCAGCAGTACCCGGGGGCGAGGGGATAGGTATGGCTACACCTTC
.	TRBV5-4	TRBJ2-3	few	CASSLAAQRSTDTQYF	TGTGCCAGCAGCTTAGCAGCGCAACGGAGCACAGATACGCAGTATTTT
.	TRBV12-3/TRBV12-4	TRBJ2-6	.	CASTSRRAGALSGANVLTF	TGTGCCAGCACCAGCCGTAGGGCGGGGGCACTCTCTGGGGCCAACGTCCTGACTTTC
TRBD1	TRBV20-1	TRBJ1-2	.	CSARWTGEAFYGYTF	TGCAGTGCTAGGTGGACAGGCGAGGCCTTCTATGGCTACACCTTC
.	TRBV28	TRBJ2-7	many	CASSQLPSEQYF	TGTGCCAGCAGCCAGCTCCCCAGCGAGCAGTACTTC
TRBD1	TRBV4-3	TRBJ2-7	.	CASSQDRATGTEQYF	TGCGCCAGCAGCCAAGATAGGGCGACAGGGACCGAGCAGTACTTC
.	TRBV18	TRBJ1-4	few	CASHRTDLREKLFF	TGTGCCAGCCACCGGACAGATTTAAGGGAAAAACTGTTTTTT
.	TRBV4-3	TRBJ1-2	.	CASSQEYRAGRTYGYTF	TGCGCCAGCAGCCAAGAATATCGGGCGGGAAGAACCTATGGCTACACCTTC
.	TRBV4-3	TRBJ1-1	many	CASSQAAGSNTEAFF	TGCGCCAGCAGCCAAGCGGCAGGGTCCAACACTGAAGCTTTCTTT
TRBD2	TRBV9	TRBJ2-2	few	CASSVATSALTGELFF	TGTGCCAGCAGCGTAGCTACTAGCGCCCTTACCGGGGAGCTGTTTTTT
.	TRBV12-3/TRBV12-4	TRBJ1-4	many	CASSFSPEKLFF	TGTGCCAGCAGTTTTAGCCCGGAAAAACTGTTTTTT
.	TRBV12-3/TRBV12-4	TRBJ1-1	few	CASKLQGLQAFF	TGTGCCAGCAAACTACAGGGTCTTCAAGCTTTCTTT
TRBD1	TRBV6-5	TRBJ1-6	many	CASSYSTGQGYNSPLHF	TGTGCCAGCAGTTACTCGACGGGACAGGGTTATAATTCACCCCTCCACTTT
.	TRBV7-2	TRBJ2-7	few	CASREATLVSHADYEQYF	TGTGCCAGCAGGGAGGCTACGCTAGTTTCGCATGCTGACTACGAGCAGTACTTC
.	TRBV5-1	TRBJ2-6	many	CASSLQTGNSGANVLTF	TGCGCCAGCAGCTTACAGACAGGCAACTCTGGGGCCAACGTCCTGACTTTC
TRBD1	TRBV20-1	TRBJ2-5	.	CSAWGQEETQYF	TGCAGTGCTTGGGGACAGGAAGAGACCCAGTACTTC
.	TRBV10-3	TRBJ2-7	many	CAISEKGQTLGQYF	TGTGCCATCAGTGAGAAAGGACAGACCTTAGGGCAGTACTTC
TRBD1	TRBV4-2	TRBJ1-1	many	CASSAQGASYTEAFF	TGTGCCAGCAGCGCTCAGGGGGCGAGCTACACTGAAGCTTTCTTT
.	TRBV25-1	TRBJ1-6	many	CASRVYNSPLHF	TGTGCCAGCAGGGTCTATAATTCACCCCTCCACTTT
.	TRBV29-1	TRBJ1-2	few	CSATTPGRNTRHSYGYTF	TGCAGCGCTACGACCCCTGGACGGAACACTCGCCATTCCTATGGCTACACCTTC
.	TRBV6-4	TRBJ2-3	medium-sized	CASSDANLARIDTQYF	TGTGCCAGCAGTGACGCCAACCTAGCGAGGATAGATACGCAGTATTTT
.	TRBV5-1	TRBJ1-1	.	CASSPVAGVNTEAFF	TGCGCCAGCAGCCCCGTGGCAGGTGTGAACACTGAAGCTTTCTTT
.	TRBV6-6	TRBJ1-4	.	CASSYRGGDEKLFF	TGTGCCAGCAGTTATCGAGGAGGGGATGAAAAACTGTTTTTT
.	TRBV6-1	TRBJ1-1	many	CASSVWGSTEAFF	TGTGCCAGCAGTGTTTGGGGGAGCACTGAAGCTTTCTTT
.	TRBV12-3/TRBV12-4	TRBJ2-1	many	CASSFRGGLEQFF	TGTGCCAGCAGTTTTCGTGGGGGGCTGGAGCAGTTCTTC
.	TRBV7-2	TRBJ2-4	many	CASSPLNKNIQYF	TGTGCCAGCAGCCCCCTAAACAAAAACATTCAGTACTTC
.	TRBV3-1	TRBJ2-1	.	CASSQGSVREQFF	TGTGCCAGCAGCCAAGGGTCGGTTCGTGAGCAGTTCTTC